Listed below are T cell receptor beta chains from one sample, sequenced in a study of T-cell reconstitution after alpha-beta-depleted transplantation in children. MiXCR was run by TCRdb on the PCR reads, yielding one entry per CDR3 protein. Of 580,000 or so distinct CDR3 sequences listed, 23% are singletons. Source: PBMCs, mostly from graft donor cells, taken 360 days after TCRalphabeta/CD19-depleted stem cell transplant. The receptors shown here come from a boy younger than two who had a stem cell transplant for acute myeloid leukemia, so the T cells may come from the graft donor. CDR3s include the opening cysteine and the closing phenylalanine or tryptophan. D genes are given only for firm matches. The size of a clone is reported for some rows only, either as once, few or many, or as a class for expanded clones.

j_call d_call v_call clone_size cdr3_nt cdr3_aa
TRBJ1-6 . TRBV6-1 . TGTGCCAGCACTGTGGGGACCCCGGGTTCACCCCTCCACTTT CASTVGTPGSPLHF
TRBJ2-3 TRBD1 TRBV6-1 many TGTGCCAGCAGTGCCGGGACAGCCCAATATTATACAGCAGATACGCAGTATTTT CASSAGTAQYYTADTQYF
TRBJ2-5 . TRBV6-5 few TGTGCCAGCAGTTATGGGCAGCGGCAAGAGACCCAGTACTTC CASSYGQRQETQYF
TRBJ2-3 . TRBV5-1 many TGCGCCAGCAGACCCGGTGCTAGCACAGATACGCAGTATTTT CASRPGASTDTQYF
TRBJ2-5 TRBD2 TRBV6-5 few TGTGCCAGCAGTTACTCGACTAGCGGGGGGTCGGAGACCCAGTACTTC CASSYSTSGGSETQYF
TRBJ2-7 . TRBV12-3/TRBV12-4 many TGTGCCAGCAGCTTTTTACCCGGGACCAACCCCTACGAGCAGTACTTC CASSFLPGTNPYEQYF
TRBJ2-3 TRBD1 TRBV6-5 . TGTGCCAGCAGTTACTCCGGGACAGGGCCGGGAGATACGCAGTATTTT CASSYSGTGPGDTQYF
TRBJ2-7 . TRBV20-1 . TGCAGTGCTCCGGACAGTAACCACGAGCAGTACTTC CSAPDSNHEQYF
TRBJ1-5 . TRBV12-3/TRBV12-4 . TGTGCCAGCAGTCGCCTTAGAACGGTCGGTCAGCCCCAGCATTTT CASSRLRTVGQPQHF
TRBJ2-3 TRBD2 TRBV20-1 few TGCAGTGCTAGAGATAGGAGTGTGGGGGGGTCCACAGATACGCAGTATTTT CSARDRSVGGSTDTQYF